This is a list of T cell receptor beta chains from one sample in a study of Ad26.COV2.S vaccination and SARS-CoV-2 variants. Sequenced by immunoSEQ multiplex PCR; TCRdb stores in-frame clones only, minus some. The top ten clones hold about 1.6% of a sample with over 400,000 clones, around 92% of them seen once. The input for sequencing was peripheral blood, taken in a trial of Ad26.COV2.S vaccine versus placebo. The receptors originated from a person between 18 and 65 years old who received the Ad26.COV2.S COVID-19 vaccine or a placebo. The CDR3 runs from the conserved cysteine through the conserved F or W. D genes are given only for firm matches. A row's size may be missing; if present it is once, few, many or a size class.

d_call: NA; j_call: TRBJ2-6; clone_size: few; v_call: TRBV4-1; cdr3_length: 15; cdr3_nt: TGCGCCAGCAGTGTTCCGGGTTCTGGGGCCAACGTCCTGACTTTC; cdr3_aa: CASSVPGSGANVLTF
d_call: NA; j_call: TRBJ2-7; clone_size: NA; v_call: TRBV18; cdr3_length: 14; cdr3_nt: TGTGCCAGCTCGCTATGGGGGGTCGGCTACGAGCAGTACTTC; cdr3_aa: CASSLWGVGYEQYF
d_call: NA; j_call: TRBJ2-2; clone_size: NA; v_call: TRBV6-1; cdr3_length: 13; cdr3_nt: TGTGCCATCACGACAGACGTGGGCGGGGAGCTGTTTTTT; cdr3_aa: CAITTDVGGELFF
d_call: NA; j_call: TRBJ1-2; clone_size: NA; v_call: TRBV28; cdr3_length: 15; cdr3_nt: TGTGCCAGCAGTTTGGGTGGAGCGAGAGTCTATGGCTACACCTTC; cdr3_aa: CASSLGGARVYGYTF
d_call: TRBD1; j_call: TRBJ1-1; clone_size: NA; v_call: TRBV5-1; cdr3_length: 16; cdr3_nt: TGCGCCAGCAGCTTGAACCGTGATGACAGGGCGACTGAAGCTTTCTTT; cdr3_aa: CASSLNRDDRATEAFF
d_call: NA; j_call: TRBJ2-5; clone_size: NA; v_call: TRBV9; cdr3_length: 13; cdr3_nt: TGTGCCAGCAGCCCCCGCGGTCACGAGACCCAGTACTTC; cdr3_aa: CASSPRGHETQYF
d_call: NA; j_call: TRBJ1-5; clone_size: NA; v_call: TRBV5-1; cdr3_length: 15; cdr3_nt: TGCGCCAGCAGCTTGGGCGGGTATTCCCATCAGCCCCAGCATTTT; cdr3_aa: CASSLGGYSHQPQHF
d_call: NA; j_call: TRBJ2-7; clone_size: NA; v_call: TRBV30; cdr3_length: 14; cdr3_nt: TGTGCCGGTAAAGAGGGGAATCCATCCTACGAGCAGTACTTC; cdr3_aa: CAGKEGNPSYEQYF
d_call: NA; j_call: TRBJ2-1; clone_size: once; v_call: TRBV6-5; cdr3_length: 12; cdr3_nt: TGTGCCAGCTGGACGGCATACAATGAGCAGTTCTTC; cdr3_aa: CASWTAYNEQFF
d_call: NA; j_call: TRBJ2-7; clone_size: NA; v_call: TRBV7-9; cdr3_length: 14; cdr3_nt: TGTGCCAGCACCTACGCCCTGCAACGCTACGAGCAGTACTTC; cdr3_aa: CASTYALQRYEQYF
d_call: TRBD1; j_call: TRBJ1-1; clone_size: NA; v_call: TRBV11-2; cdr3_length: 15; cdr3_nt: TGTGCCAGCAGGGAACGACAGGGAGGGAACACTGAAGCTTTCTTT; cdr3_aa: CASRERQGGNTEAFF
d_call: NA; j_call: TRBJ2-1; clone_size: NA; v_call: TRBV19; cdr3_length: 15; cdr3_nt: TGTGCCAGTAGTTCATCCGCCGGGACAACGGATGAGCAGTTCTTC; cdr3_aa: CASSSSAGTTDEQFF
d_call: NA; j_call: TRBJ1-2; clone_size: NA; v_call: TRBV4-1; cdr3_length: 14; cdr3_nt: TGCGCCAGCAGCCCCCGGGGGGCTACGGATGGCTACACCTTC; cdr3_aa: CASSPRGATDGYTF
d_call: NA; j_call: TRBJ2-4; clone_size: NA; v_call: TRBV18; cdr3_length: 17; cdr3_nt: TGTGCCAGCTCGGACCACGTTATACTACGACAAGAGGGCATTCAGTACTTC; cdr3_aa: CASSDHVILRQEGIQYF
d_call: TRBD1; j_call: TRBJ1-5; clone_size: few; v_call: TRBV9; cdr3_length: 19; cdr3_nt: TGTGCCAGCAGCGTTCTTCCGACAGGGCGATATGGTAGCAATCAGCCCCAGCATTTT; cdr3_aa: CASSVLPTGRYGSNQPQHF
d_call: TRBD2; j_call: TRBJ2-1; clone_size: NA; v_call: TRBV5-1; cdr3_length: 16; cdr3_nt: TGCGCCAGCAGCTCCTACGTGGCGGGGGGGTACAATGAGCAGTTCTTC; cdr3_aa: CASSSYVAGGYNEQFF
d_call: NA; j_call: TRBJ2-7; clone_size: once; v_call: TRBV7-9; cdr3_length: 13; cdr3_nt: TGTGCCAGCAGCTTAGGGGGAACCTACGAGCAGTACTTC; cdr3_aa: CASSLGGTYEQYF
d_call: TRBD1; j_call: TRBJ1-2; clone_size: NA; v_call: TRBV4-3; cdr3_length: 15; cdr3_nt: TGCGCCAGCAGCCAAGATCCCAGGGGGCCTCATGGCTACACCTTC; cdr3_aa: CASSQDPRGPHGYTF
d_call: TRBD1; j_call: TRBJ1-5; clone_size: once; v_call: TRBV4-3; cdr3_length: 15; cdr3_nt: TGCGCCAGCAGCCAGGGGACAGGGGCGGGTCAGCCCCAGCATTTT; cdr3_aa: CASSQGTGAGQPQHF
d_call: TRBD2; j_call: TRBJ2-3; clone_size: NA; v_call: TRBV24-1; cdr3_length: 18; cdr3_nt: TGTGCCACCAGTGGTCTGAACGGGGGGGCACCATACACAGATACGCAGTATTTT; cdr3_aa: CATSGLNGGAPYTDTQYF
d_call: TRBD2; j_call: TRBJ2-7; clone_size: NA; v_call: TRBV3-1/TRBV3-2; cdr3_length: 16; cdr3_nt: TGTGCCAGCAGCCAAGGTTTCACTAGCGGTGCCTACGAGCAGTACTTC; cdr3_aa: CASSQGFTSGAYEQYF
d_call: TRBD1; j_call: TRBJ1-6; clone_size: NA; v_call: TRBV7-9; cdr3_length: 15; cdr3_nt: TGTGCCAGCAGCATTCGACAGGGGGCGAATTCACCCCTCCACTTT; cdr3_aa: CASSIRQGANSPLHF
d_call: NA; j_call: TRBJ1-5; clone_size: NA; v_call: TRBV5-3; cdr3_length: 14; cdr3_nt: TGTGCCAGAAGCTTGGGGGCTGGAAATCAGCCCCAGCATTTT; cdr3_aa: CARSLGAGNQPQHF
d_call: NA; j_call: TRBJ2-5; clone_size: once; v_call: TRBV28; cdr3_length: 12; cdr3_nt: TGTGCCAGCAGCCCCACGGGAGAGACCCAGTACTTC; cdr3_aa: CASSPTGETQYF
d_call: NA; j_call: TRBJ2-7; clone_size: NA; v_call: TRBV14; cdr3_length: 17; cdr3_nt: TGTGCCAGCAGCGTTAGAGGGGGCCTAGCGGCCCCCTACGAGCAGTACTTC; cdr3_aa: CASSVRGGLAAPYEQYF
d_call: NA; j_call: TRBJ2-3; clone_size: NA; v_call: TRBV3-1/TRBV3-2; cdr3_length: 15; cdr3_nt: TGTGCCAGCAGATATACAGGGTTGGGCACAGATACGCAGTATTTT; cdr3_aa: CASRYTGLGTDTQYF
d_call: NA; j_call: TRBJ1-3; clone_size: NA; v_call: TRBV30; cdr3_length: 13; cdr3_nt: TGTGCCTGGAGTGTGGGGGGGACGAACACCATATATTTT; cdr3_aa: CAWSVGGTNTIYF
d_call: TRBD2; j_call: TRBJ2-2; clone_size: once; v_call: TRBV10-1; cdr3_length: 18; cdr3_nt: TGCGCCAGCAGGCCTAGCGGGGGGGTGACTACGAACACCGGGGAGCTGTTTTTT; cdr3_aa: CASRPSGGVTTNTGELFF
d_call: TRBD2; j_call: TRBJ2-7; clone_size: NA; v_call: TRBV3-1/TRBV3-2; cdr3_length: 13; cdr3_nt: TGTGCCAGCAGCCAAGCCGGGGGGTACGAGCAGTACTTC; cdr3_aa: CASSQAGGYEQYF
d_call: NA; j_call: TRBJ1-5; clone_size: few; v_call: TRBV3-1/TRBV3-2; cdr3_length: 14; cdr3_nt: TGTGCCAGCAGCCAAGAAGTGGGCTGGCAGCCCCAGCATTTT; cdr3_aa: CASSQEVGWQPQHF
d_call: TRBD1; j_call: TRBJ2-7; clone_size: NA; v_call: TRBV5-4; cdr3_length: 13; cdr3_nt: TGTGCCATTGGGCCGACAGGGGACTACGAGCAGTACTTC; cdr3_aa: CAIGPTGDYEQYF
d_call: NA; j_call: TRBJ2-1; clone_size: NA; v_call: TRBV6-2/TRBV6-3; cdr3_length: 15; cdr3_nt: TGTGCCAGCAGTTACTCGACGTCAAATCACAATGAGCAGTTCTTC; cdr3_aa: CASSYSTSNHNEQFF
d_call: NA; j_call: TRBJ2-1; clone_size: NA; v_call: TRBV6-6; cdr3_length: 15; cdr3_nt: TGTGCCAGCAGTTACTCGGACGGGGTTTTCAATGAGCAGTTCTTC; cdr3_aa: CASSYSDGVFNEQFF
d_call: NA; j_call: TRBJ1-1; clone_size: NA; v_call: TRBV7-8; cdr3_length: 11; cdr3_nt: TGTGCCAGCGCTAAAGGGGGTGAAGCTTTCTTT; cdr3_aa: CASAKGGEAFF
d_call: NA; j_call: TRBJ1-2; clone_size: NA; v_call: TRBV12-3/TRBV12-4; cdr3_length: 12; cdr3_nt: TGTGCCAGCGGCAACGGTATCTATGGCTACACCTTC; cdr3_aa: CASGNGIYGYTF
d_call: TRBD1; j_call: TRBJ2-2; clone_size: NA; v_call: TRBV30; cdr3_length: 15; cdr3_nt: TGTGCCTGGAGTTGGACAGGGGGCCGGACCGGGGAGCTGTTTTTT; cdr3_aa: CAWSWTGGRTGELFF
d_call: NA; j_call: TRBJ2-3; clone_size: NA; v_call: TRBV11-2; cdr3_length: 10; cdr3_nt: TGTGCCAGCAGCTTCAATACGCAGTATTTT; cdr3_aa: CASSFNTQYF
d_call: TRBD1; j_call: TRBJ1-1; clone_size: once; v_call: TRBV10-1; cdr3_length: 15; cdr3_nt: TGCGCCAGCAGCGCCACCGGGACAGGGGTCGTTGAAGCTTTCTTT; cdr3_aa: CASSATGTGVVEAFF
d_call: NA; j_call: TRBJ1-2; clone_size: NA; v_call: TRBV9; cdr3_length: 14; cdr3_nt: TGTGCCAGCAGCCTAAGCAGGGAAAACTATGGCTACACCTTC; cdr3_aa: CASSLSRENYGYTF
d_call: NA; j_call: TRBJ2-7; clone_size: NA; v_call: TRBV5-6; cdr3_length: 15; cdr3_nt: TGTGCCAGCAGCTTGGGAGGCAGGGAAGGTGGCGAGCAGTACTTC; cdr3_aa: CASSLGGREGGEQYF
d_call: NA; j_call: TRBJ2-7; clone_size: NA; v_call: TRBV7-9; cdr3_length: 14; cdr3_nt: TGTGCCAGCAGCCCCCGGGCCACGTCCTACGAGCAGTACTTC; cdr3_aa: CASSPRATSYEQYF
d_call: TRBD1; j_call: TRBJ2-7; clone_size: NA; v_call: TRBV14; cdr3_length: 15; cdr3_nt: TGTGCCAGCAGCCCCTACGACAGGGGTCGATACGAGCAGTACTTC; cdr3_aa: CASSPYDRGRYEQYF
d_call: TRBD1; j_call: TRBJ1-3; clone_size: NA; v_call: TRBV30; cdr3_length: 14; cdr3_nt: TGTGCCTGGCAGGGGGCGCGGGCTGGAAACACCATATATTTT; cdr3_aa: CAWQGARAGNTIYF
d_call: NA; j_call: TRBJ2-5; clone_size: once; v_call: TRBV3-1/TRBV3-2; cdr3_length: 15; cdr3_nt: TGTGCCAGCAGCCAAGGTACGGGCCGATGGGAGACCCAGTACTTC; cdr3_aa: CASSQGTGRWETQYF
d_call: TRBD2; j_call: TRBJ2-2; clone_size: NA; v_call: TRBV6-6; cdr3_length: 16; cdr3_nt: TGTGCCAGCAGTTACTCCCAGCGGGGGCCAACCGGGGAGCTGTTTTTT; cdr3_aa: CASSYSQRGPTGELFF